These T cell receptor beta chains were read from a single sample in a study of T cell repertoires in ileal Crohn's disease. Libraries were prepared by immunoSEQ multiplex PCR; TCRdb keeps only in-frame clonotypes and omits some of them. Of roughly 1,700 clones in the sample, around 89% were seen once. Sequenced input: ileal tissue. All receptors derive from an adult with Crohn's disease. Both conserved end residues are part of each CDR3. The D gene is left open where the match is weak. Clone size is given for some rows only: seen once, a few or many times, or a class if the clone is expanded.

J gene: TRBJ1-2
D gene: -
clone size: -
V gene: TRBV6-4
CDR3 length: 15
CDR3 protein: CASSPSEQSTYGYTF
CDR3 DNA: TGTGCCAGCAGCCCATCGGAGCAGTCTACGTATGGCTACACCTTC

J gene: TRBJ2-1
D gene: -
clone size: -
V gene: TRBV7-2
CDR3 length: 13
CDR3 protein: CASSLAPGDEQFF
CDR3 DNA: TGTGCCAGCAGCTTAGCGCCGGGAGATGAGCAGTTCTTC

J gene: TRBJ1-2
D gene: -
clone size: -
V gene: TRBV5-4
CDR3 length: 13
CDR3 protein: CASRQQGGRGYTF
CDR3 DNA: TGTGCCAGCAGGCAGCAGGGCGGTAGGGGCTACACCTTC

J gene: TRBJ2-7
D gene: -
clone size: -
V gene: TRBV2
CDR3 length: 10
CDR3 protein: CASSDRLEYF
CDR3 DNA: TGTGCCAGCAGTGACAGGCTGGAGTACTTC

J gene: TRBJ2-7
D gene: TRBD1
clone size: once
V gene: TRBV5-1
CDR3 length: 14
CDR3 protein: CASSRTGGSHEQYF
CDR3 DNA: TGCGCCAGCAGCCGAACAGGGGGTTCCCACGAGCAGTACTTC

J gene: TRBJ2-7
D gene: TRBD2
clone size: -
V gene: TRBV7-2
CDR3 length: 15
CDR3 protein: CASRVTSGATYEQYF
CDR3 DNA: TGTGCCAGCAGGGTCACTAGCGGGGCTACCTACGAGCAGTACTTC

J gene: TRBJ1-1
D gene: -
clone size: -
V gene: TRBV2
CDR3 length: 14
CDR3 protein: CASSLTDLGTEAFF
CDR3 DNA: TGTGCCAGCAGTTTGACAGACCTCGGCACTGAAGCTTTCTTT

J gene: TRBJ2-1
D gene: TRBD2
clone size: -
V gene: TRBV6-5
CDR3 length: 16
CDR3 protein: CASSYSRLAGWDEQFF
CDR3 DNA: TGTGCCAGCAGTTACTCTCGACTAGCGGGGTGGGATGAGCAGTTCTTC

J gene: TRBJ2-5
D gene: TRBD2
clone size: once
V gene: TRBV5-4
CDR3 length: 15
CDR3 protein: CASSLLAGGRETQYF
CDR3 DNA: TGTGCCAGCAGCTTATTAGCGGGAGGGCGGGAGACCCAGTACTTC

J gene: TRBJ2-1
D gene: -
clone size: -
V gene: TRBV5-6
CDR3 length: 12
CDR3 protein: CASSLPRNEQFF
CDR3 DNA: TGTGCCAGCAGCTTGCCGAGGAATGAGCAGTTCTTC

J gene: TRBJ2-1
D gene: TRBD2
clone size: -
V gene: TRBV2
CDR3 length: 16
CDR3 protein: CASSETSGSYYNEQFF
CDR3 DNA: TGTGCCAGCAGTGAAACTAGCGGGAGTTACTACAATGAGCAGTTCTTC

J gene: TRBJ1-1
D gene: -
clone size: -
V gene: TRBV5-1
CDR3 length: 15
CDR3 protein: CASSFSTGINTEAFF
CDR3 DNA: TGCGCCAGCAGCTTTTCCACAGGGATAAACACTGAAGCTTTCTTT

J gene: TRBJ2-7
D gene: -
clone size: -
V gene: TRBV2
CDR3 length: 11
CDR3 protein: CASSQTYEQYF
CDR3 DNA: TGTGCCAGCAGTCAAACCTACGAGCAGTACTTC

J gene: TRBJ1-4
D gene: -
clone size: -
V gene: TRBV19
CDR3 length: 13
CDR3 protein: CASSRYLDEKLFF
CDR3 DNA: TGTGCCAGTAGTAGGTATCTAGACGAAAAACTGTTTTTT

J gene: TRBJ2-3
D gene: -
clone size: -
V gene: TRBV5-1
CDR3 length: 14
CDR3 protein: CASSLVAGGDTQYF
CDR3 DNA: TGCGCCAGCAGCTTGGTAGCTGGAGGAGATACGCAGTATTTT

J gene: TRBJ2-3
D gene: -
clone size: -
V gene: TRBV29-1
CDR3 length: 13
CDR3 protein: CSVAQRFKDTQYF
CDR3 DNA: TGCAGCGTGGCACAGCGGTTTAAAGATACGCAGTATTTT

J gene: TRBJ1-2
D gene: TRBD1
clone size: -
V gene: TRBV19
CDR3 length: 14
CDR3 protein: CASSLRDSTYGYTF
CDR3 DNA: TGTGCCAGTAGTCTGAGGGACAGCACCTATGGCTACACCTTC

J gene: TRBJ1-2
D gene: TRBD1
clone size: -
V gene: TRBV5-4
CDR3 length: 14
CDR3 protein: CASSPPQGTYDYTF
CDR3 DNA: TGTGCCAGCAGCCCCCCACAGGGGACGTACGACTACACCTTC

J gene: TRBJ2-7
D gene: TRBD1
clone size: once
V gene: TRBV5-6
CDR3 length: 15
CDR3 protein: CASRVFGTGYYEQYF
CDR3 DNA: TGTGCCAGCAGGGTATTCGGGACAGGGTACTACGAGCAGTACTTC

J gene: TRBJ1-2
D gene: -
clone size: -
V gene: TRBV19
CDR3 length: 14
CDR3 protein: CASNPGQNNYGYTF
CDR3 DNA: TGTGCCAGTAACCCTGGACAGAACAACTATGGCTACACCTTC

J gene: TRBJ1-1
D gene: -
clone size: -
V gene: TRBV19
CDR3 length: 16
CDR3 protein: CASSIDFAVMNTEAFF
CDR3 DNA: TGTGCCAGTAGTATAGATTTTGCGGTTATGAACACTGAAGCTTTCTTT

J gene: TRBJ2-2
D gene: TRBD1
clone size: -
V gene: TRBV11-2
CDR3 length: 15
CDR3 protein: CASSSDRGYGGELFF
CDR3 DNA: TGTGCCAGCAGCTCGGACAGGGGGTATGGCGGGGAGCTGTTTTTT

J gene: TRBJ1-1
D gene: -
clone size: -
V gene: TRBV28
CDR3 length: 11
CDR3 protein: CASSLRREAFF
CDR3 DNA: TGTGCCAGCAGTTTGCGAAGAGAAGCTTTCTTT

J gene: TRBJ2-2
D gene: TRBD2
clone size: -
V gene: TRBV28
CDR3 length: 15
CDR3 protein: CASSLGGSGPGELFF
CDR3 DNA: TGTGCCAGCAGTTTAGGCGGGAGCGGTCCCGGGGAGCTGTTTTTT

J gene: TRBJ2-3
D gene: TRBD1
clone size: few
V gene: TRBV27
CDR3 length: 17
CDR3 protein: CASSFQRGQGLPDTQYF
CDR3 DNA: TGTGCCAGCAGTTTCCAAAGGGGACAGGGGTTACCAGATACGCAGTATTTT

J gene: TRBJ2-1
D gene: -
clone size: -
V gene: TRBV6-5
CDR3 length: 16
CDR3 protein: CASSYSYHANYNEQFF
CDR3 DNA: TGTGCCAGCAGTTACTCATACCATGCTAACTACAATGAGCAGTTCTTC

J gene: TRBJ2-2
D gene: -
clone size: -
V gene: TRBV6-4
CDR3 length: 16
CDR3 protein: CASSEPQGRGAGELFF
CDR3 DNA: TGTGCCAGCAGTGAACCCCAGGGTAGAGGCGCCGGGGAGCTGTTTTTT

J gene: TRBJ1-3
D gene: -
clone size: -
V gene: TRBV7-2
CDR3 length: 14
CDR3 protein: CASSLSPGGNTIYF
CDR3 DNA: TGTGCCAGCAGCTTATCCCCGGGAGGAAACACCATATATTTT

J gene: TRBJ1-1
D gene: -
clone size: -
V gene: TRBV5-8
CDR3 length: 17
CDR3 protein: CASSLLALTEPNTEAFF
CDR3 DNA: TGTGCCAGCAGCTTGCTTGCTCTGACAGAGCCGAACACTGAAGCTTTCTTT

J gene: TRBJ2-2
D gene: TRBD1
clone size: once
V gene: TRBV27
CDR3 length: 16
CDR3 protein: CASSSRTGANTGELFF
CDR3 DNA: TGTGCCAGCAGTTCACGGACAGGAGCGAACACCGGGGAGCTGTTTTTT

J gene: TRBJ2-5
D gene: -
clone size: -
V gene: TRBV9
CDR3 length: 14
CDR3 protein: CASSVGEALGTQYF
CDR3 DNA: TGTGCCAGCAGCGTAGGGGAGGCTCTCGGGACCCAGTACTTC

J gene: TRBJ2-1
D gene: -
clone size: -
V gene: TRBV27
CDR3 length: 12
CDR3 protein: CASSNLGNEQFF
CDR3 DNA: TGTGCCAGCAGCAATCTAGGCAATGAGCAGTTCTTC

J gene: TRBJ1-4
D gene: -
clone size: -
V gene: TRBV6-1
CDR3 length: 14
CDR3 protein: CASSGLTGAEKLFF
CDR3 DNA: TGTGCCAGCTCAGGACTCACGGGAGCGGAAAAACTGTTTTTT

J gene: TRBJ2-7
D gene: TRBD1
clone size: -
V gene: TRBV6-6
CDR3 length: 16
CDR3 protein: CASSNWGQGVTYEQYF
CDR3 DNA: TGTGCCAGCAGCAATTGGGGACAGGGCGTTACCTACGAGCAGTACTTC

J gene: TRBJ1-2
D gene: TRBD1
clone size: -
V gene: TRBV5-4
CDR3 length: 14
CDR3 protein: CASRQGQGAKWYTF
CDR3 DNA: TGTGCCAGCAGGCAAGGACAGGGGGCAAAATGGTACACCTTC

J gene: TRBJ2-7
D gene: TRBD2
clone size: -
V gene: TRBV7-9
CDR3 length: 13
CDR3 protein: CASRAGDNYEQYF
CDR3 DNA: TGTGCCAGCAGAGCGGGAGATAACTACGAGCAGTACTTC

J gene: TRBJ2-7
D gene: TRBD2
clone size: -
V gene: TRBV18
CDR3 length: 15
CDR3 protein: CASSEGLAGMYEQYF
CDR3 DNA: TGTGCCAGCTCAGAAGGACTAGCGGGAATGTACGAGCAGTACTTC

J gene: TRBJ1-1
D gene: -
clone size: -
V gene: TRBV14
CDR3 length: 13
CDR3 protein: CASSQGLNRGAFF
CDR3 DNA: TGTGCCAGCAGCCAAGGACTTAATAGGGGAGCTTTCTTT

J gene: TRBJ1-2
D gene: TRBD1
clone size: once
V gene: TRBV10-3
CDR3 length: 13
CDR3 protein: CAIRGQGVYGYTF
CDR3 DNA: TGTGCCATCAGGGGACAGGGGGTCTATGGCTACACCTTC

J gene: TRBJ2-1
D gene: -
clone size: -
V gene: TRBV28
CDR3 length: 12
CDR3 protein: CASKQLTGEQFF
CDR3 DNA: TGTGCCAGCAAACAGCTAACGGGGGAGCAGTTCTTC

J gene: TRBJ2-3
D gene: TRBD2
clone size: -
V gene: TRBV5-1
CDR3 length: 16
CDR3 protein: CASGSRSGRNADTQYF
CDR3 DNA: TGCGCCAGCGGGTCCCGTAGCGGGAGAAATGCAGATACGCAGTATTTT

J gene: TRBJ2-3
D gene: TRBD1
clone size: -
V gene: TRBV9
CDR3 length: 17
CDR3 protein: CASSVGVTGGITDTQYF
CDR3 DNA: TGTGCCAGCAGCGTAGGGGTGACAGGGGGCATCACAGATACGCAGTATTTT

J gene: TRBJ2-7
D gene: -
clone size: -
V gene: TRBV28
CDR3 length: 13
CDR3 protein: CASSVGGTYEQYF
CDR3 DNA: TGTGCCAGCAGCGTAGGGGGAACCTACGAGCAGTACTTC

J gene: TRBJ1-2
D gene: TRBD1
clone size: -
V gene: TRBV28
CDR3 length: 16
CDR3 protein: CASSLWSVQGAYGYTF
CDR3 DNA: TGTGCCAGCAGCCTTTGGTCGGTACAGGGGGCCTATGGCTACACCTTC

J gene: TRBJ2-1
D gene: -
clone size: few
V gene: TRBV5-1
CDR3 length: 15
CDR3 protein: CASSLALVTGDEQFF
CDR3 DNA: TGCGCCAGCAGCTTGGCCCTCGTTACAGGTGATGAGCAGTTCTTC

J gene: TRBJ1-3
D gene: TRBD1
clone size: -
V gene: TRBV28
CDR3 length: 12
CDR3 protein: CASRDSGNTIYF
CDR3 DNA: TGTGCCTCCAGGGACAGCGGAAACACCATATATTTT

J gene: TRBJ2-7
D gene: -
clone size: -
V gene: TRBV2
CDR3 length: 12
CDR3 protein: CASRADSYEQYF
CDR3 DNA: TGTGCCAGCAGAGCGGACAGCTACGAGCAGTACTTC

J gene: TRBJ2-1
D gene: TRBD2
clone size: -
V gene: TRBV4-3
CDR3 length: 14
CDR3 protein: CASSLSREVNEQFF
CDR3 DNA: TGCGCCAGCAGCCTAAGTCGGGAGGTAAATGAGCAGTTCTTC

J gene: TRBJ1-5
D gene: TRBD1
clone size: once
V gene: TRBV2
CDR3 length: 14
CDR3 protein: CASGQGFVNQPQHF
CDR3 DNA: TGTGCCAGCGGACAGGGGTTCGTTAATCAGCCCCAGCATTTT

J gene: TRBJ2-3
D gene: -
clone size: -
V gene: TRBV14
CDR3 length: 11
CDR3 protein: CASSHSDTQYF
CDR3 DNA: TGTGCCAGCAGCCACTCAGATACGCAGTATTTT

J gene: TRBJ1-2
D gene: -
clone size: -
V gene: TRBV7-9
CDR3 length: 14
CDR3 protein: CASSPGRGLYGYTF
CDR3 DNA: TGTGCCAGCAGCCCCGGTAGGGGTCTCTATGGCTACACCTTC

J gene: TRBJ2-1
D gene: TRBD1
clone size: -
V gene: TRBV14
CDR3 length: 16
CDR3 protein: CASSQLGTRQGNEQFF
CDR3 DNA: TGTGCCAGCAGCCAGCTCGGGACCCGACAGGGGAATGAGCAGTTCTTC

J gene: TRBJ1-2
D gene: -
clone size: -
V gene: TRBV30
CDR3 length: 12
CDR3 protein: CAFYRRGYGYTF
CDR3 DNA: TGTGCCTTCTACAGGCGAGGCTATGGCTACACCTTC

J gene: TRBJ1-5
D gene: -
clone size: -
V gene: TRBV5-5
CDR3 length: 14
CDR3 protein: CASSLAAGSQPQHF
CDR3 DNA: TGTGCCAGCAGCTTGGCCGCCGGGAGTCAGCCCCAGCATTTT